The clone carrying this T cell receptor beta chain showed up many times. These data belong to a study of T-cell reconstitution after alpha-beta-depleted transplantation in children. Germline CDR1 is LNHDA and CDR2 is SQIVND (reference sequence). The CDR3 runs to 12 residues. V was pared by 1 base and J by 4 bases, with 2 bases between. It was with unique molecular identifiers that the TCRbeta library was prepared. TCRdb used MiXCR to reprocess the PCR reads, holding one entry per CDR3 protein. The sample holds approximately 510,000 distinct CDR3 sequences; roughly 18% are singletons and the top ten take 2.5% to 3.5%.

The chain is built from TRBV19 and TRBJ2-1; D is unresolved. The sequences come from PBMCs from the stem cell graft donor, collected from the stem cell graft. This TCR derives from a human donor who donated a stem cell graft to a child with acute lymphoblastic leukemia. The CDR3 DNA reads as TGTGCCAGTAGTATAGGATACAATGAGCAGTTCTTC. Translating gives CASSIGYNEQFF.